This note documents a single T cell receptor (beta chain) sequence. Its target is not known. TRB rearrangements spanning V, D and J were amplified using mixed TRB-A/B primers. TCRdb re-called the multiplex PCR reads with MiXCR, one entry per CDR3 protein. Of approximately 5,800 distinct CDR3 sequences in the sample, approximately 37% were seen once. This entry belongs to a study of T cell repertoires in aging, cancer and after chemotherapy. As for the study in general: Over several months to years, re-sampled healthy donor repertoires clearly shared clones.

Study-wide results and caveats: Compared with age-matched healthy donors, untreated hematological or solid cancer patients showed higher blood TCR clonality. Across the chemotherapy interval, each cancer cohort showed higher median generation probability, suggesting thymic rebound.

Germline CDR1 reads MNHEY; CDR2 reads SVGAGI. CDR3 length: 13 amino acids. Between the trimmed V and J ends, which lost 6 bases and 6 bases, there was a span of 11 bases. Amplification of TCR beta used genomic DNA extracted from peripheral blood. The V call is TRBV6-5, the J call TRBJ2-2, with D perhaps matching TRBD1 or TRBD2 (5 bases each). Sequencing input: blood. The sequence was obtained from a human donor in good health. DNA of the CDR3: TGTGCCAGCAGGGGCCGGGGCGCCGGGGAGCTGTTTTTT. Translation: CASRGRGAGELFF.